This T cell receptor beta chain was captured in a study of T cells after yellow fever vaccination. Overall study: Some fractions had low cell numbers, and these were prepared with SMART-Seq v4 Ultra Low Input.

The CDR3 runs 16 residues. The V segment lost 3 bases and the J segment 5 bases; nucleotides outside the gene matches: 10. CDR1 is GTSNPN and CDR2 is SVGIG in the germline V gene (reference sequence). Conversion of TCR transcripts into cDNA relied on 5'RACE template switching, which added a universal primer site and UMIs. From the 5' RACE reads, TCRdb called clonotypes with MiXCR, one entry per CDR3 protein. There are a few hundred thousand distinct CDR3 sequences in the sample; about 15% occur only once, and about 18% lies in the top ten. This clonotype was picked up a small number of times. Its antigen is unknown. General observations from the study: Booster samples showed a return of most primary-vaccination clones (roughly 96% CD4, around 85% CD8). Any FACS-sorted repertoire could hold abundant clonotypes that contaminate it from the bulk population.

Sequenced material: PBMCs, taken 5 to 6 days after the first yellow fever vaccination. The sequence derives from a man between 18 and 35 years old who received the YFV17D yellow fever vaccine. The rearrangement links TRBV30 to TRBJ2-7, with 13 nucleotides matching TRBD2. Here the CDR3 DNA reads TGTGCCTGGAGATTGTTCGGGACTAGCGGGGAAAACGAGCAGTACTTC. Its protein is CAWRLFGTSGENEQYF.